The rows below give T cell receptor beta chains drawn from one sample of a study of blood T cell repertoires in COVID-19. Data came from immunoSEQ multiplex PCR; TCRdb stores just in-frame clones and leaves some out. The repertoire holds fewer than 85,000 clones, 83% seen once, with about 6.5% in the top ten. Specimen: peripheral blood. Receptor source: an older woman with acute or convalescent COVID-19. Both conserved end residues are part of each CDR3. The order of the fields is clone size, V gene, D gene, J gene, CDR3 length, CDR3 protein, CDR3 DNA. The D gene is left open where the match is weak. Only some rows state a clone size, as once, few, many or a class for expanded clones.

-	TRBV6-5	-	TRBJ1-1	15	CASSYGRGMNTEAFF	TGTGCCAGCAGTTACGGGAGGGGTATGAACACTGAAGCTTTCTTT
-	TRBV6-2/TRBV6-3	-	TRBJ2-1	14	CASSPGGGGNEQFF	TGTGCCAGCAGCCCTGGGGGAGGGGGCAATGAGCAGTTCTTC
-	TRBV13	TRBD1	TRBJ1-5	14	CASSVGQGNQPQHF	TGTGCCAGCAGCGTAGGACAGGGTAATCAGCCCCAGCATTTT
-	TRBV5-6	TRBD1	TRBJ2-1	14	CASSWTGGWNEQFF	TGTGCCAGCAGCTGGACAGGGGGGTGGAATGAGCAGTTCTTC
-	TRBV11-3	TRBD2	TRBJ2-7	15	CASSLVVERGDEQYF	TGTGCCAGCAGCTTAGTAGTGGAACGGGGGGACGAGCAGTACTTC
-	TRBV19	-	TRBJ1-5	14	CASRTEPGNQPQHF	TGTGCCAGTAGAACGGAGCCGGGCAATCAGCCCCAGCATTTT
few	TRBV5-5	TRBD1	TRBJ1-1	14	CASSLGDRGDEAFF	TGTGCCAGCAGCTTGGGGGACAGGGGAGATGAAGCTTTCTTT
-	TRBV5-1	TRBD1	TRBJ1-1	13	CASRRGTNTEAFF	TGCGCCAGCCGCAGGGGGACTAACACTGAAGCTTTCTTT
-	TRBV5-6	-	TRBJ1-1	12	CASSLVRAEAFF	TGTGCCAGCAGCTTGGTTCGGGCTGAAGCTTTCTTT
-	TRBV13	-	TRBJ1-1	16	CASSLVTGWLATEAFF	TGTGCCAGCAGCTTAGTTACAGGGTGGTTGGCCACTGAAGCTTTCTTT
once	TRBV10-1	-	TRBJ1-1	13	CASSVVGVTEAFF	TGCGCCAGCAGTGTTGTAGGGGTCACTGAAGCTTTCTTT
-	TRBV19	TRBD2	TRBJ2-3	19	CASSPLGLAGGPGTDTQYF	TGTGCCAGTAGTCCCTTGGGACTAGCGGGGGGGCCTGGCACAGATACGCAGTATTTT
-	TRBV6-5	-	TRBJ1-2	13	CASSTRDTDGYTF	TGTGCCAGCAGTACCCGGGACACAGACGGCTACACCTTC
few	TRBV18	-	TRBJ1-5	15	CASSSVGDSNQPQHF	TGTGCCAGCTCATCCGTCGGTGATAGCAATCAGCCCCAGCATTTT
-	TRBV21-1	-	TRBJ2-3	16	CASSKRRSHSTDTQYF	TGTGCCAGCAGCAAACGTCGGAGTCATAGCACAGATACGCAGTATTTT
-	TRBV6-6	-	TRBJ1-1	13	CASSYAGQTEAFF	TGTGCCAGCAGTTACGCGGGCCAGACTGAAGCTTTCTTT
-	TRBV3-1/TRBV3-2	-	TRBJ1-4	15	CASSQFEERDEKLFF	TGTGCCAGCAGCCAATTCGAGGAGAGGGATGAAAAACTGTTTTTT
-	TRBV2	TRBD1	TRBJ2-2	16	CASRADRVGNTGELFF	TGTGCCAGCAGGGCTGACAGGGTAGGGAACACCGGGGAGCTGTTTTTT
-	TRBV30	-	TRBJ1-1	11	CAVRQYTEAFF	TGTGCCGTTCGACAGTACACTGAAGCTTTCTTT
-	TRBV5-6	-	TRBJ2-5	13	CASSPPREETQYF	TGTGCCAGCAGCCCGCCCCGGGAAGAGACCCAGTACTTC
-	TRBV5-6	-	TRBJ2-7	12	CASSLSGAEQYF	TGTGCCAGCTCTCTCAGTGGGGCCGAGCAGTACTTC
once	TRBV19	TRBD1	TRBJ1-5	16	CASSIGTGTGRQPQHF	TGTGCCAGTAGTATAGGGACCGGGACAGGGCGACAGCCCCAGCATTTT
-	TRBV6-6	TRBD2	TRBJ2-3	14	CASTLRGVWDTQYF	TGTGCCAGCACCCTACGGGGGGTGTGGGATACGCAGTATTTT
-	TRBV10-2	-	TRBJ2-1	19	CASSGPGWGHQSSYNEQFF	TGCGCCAGCAGTGGCCCGGGCTGGGGACACCAGAGCTCCTACAATGAGCAGTTCTTC
-	TRBV5-1	TRBD1	TRBJ2-7	15	CASSLVTGEPYEQYF	TGCGCCAGCAGCTTGGTGACAGGGGAGCCCTACGAGCAGTACTTC
-	TRBV18	-	TRBJ1-1	13	CASSPPGATEAFF	TGTGCCAGCTCACCACCAGGGGCTACTGAAGCTTTCTTT
-	TRBV19	TRBD1	TRBJ1-6	16	CASSIVGTGGNSPLHF	TGTGCCAGTAGTATAGTTGGGACAGGGGGGAATTCACCCCTCCACTTT
few	TRBV7-2	TRBD2	TRBJ2-7	17	CASSSQASGGPNYEQYF	TGTGCCAGCAGCTCCCAGGCTAGCGGGGGGCCAAACTACGAGCAGTACTTC
-	TRBV30	-	TRBJ1-2	12	CAWSGGPEAYTF	TGTGCCTGGAGTGGGGGTCCGGAGGCCTACACCTTC
-	TRBV6-5	-	TRBJ1-2	13	CASSTAGNYGYTF	TGTGCCAGCAGTACAGCAGGGAACTATGGCTACACCTTC
-	TRBV2	TRBD1	TRBJ2-4	15	CASSIQGASKNIQYF	TGTGCCAGCAGCATACAGGGGGCGTCCAAAAACATTCAGTACTTC
-	TRBV18	-	TRBJ2-3	16	CASSPPSGGITDTQYF	TGTGCCAGCTCACCACCGTCTGGGGGGATCACAGATACGCAGTATTTT
-	TRBV5-1	TRBD1	TRBJ1-3	16	CASSGDRGLRGNTIYF	TGCGCCAGCAGCGGCGACAGGGGGCTTCGGGGAAACACCATATATTTT
-	TRBV11-3	TRBD1	TRBJ2-1	15	CASSTTGGPNNEQFF	TGTGCCAGCAGCACTACAGGGGGACCAAACAATGAGCAGTTCTTC
-	TRBV24-1	TRBD1	TRBJ2-5	15	CATSETGAGVETQYF	TGTGCCACCAGTGAAACAGGGGCGGGTGTGGAGACCCAGTACTTC
-	TRBV24-1	-	TRBJ1-2	13	CATSDSQGWGYTF	TGTGCCACCAGTGATTCCCAGGGGTGGGGCTACACCTTC
-	TRBV7-6	-	TRBJ1-1	14	CASSLGAANTEAFF	TGTGCCAGCAGCTTAGGGGCCGCGAACACTGAAGCTTTCTTT
-	TRBV19	TRBD1	TRBJ1-2	15	CASSPGTGGIYGYTF	TGTGCCAGTAGTCCCGGGACAGGGGGAATCTATGGCTACACCTTC
-	TRBV3-1/TRBV3-2	-	TRBJ2-7	13	CASSLTASYEQYF	TGTGCCAGCAGCCTGACAGCTTCCTACGAGCAGTACTTC
-	TRBV5-1	-	TRBJ1-6	15	CASSSDSRYNSPLHF	TGCGCCAGCAGCTCGGACAGCCGCTATAATTCACCCCTCCACTTT
few	TRBV28	TRBD1	TRBJ1-3	15	CASSLRQGGGNTIYF	TGTGCCAGCAGTTTAAGGCAGGGGGGTGGAAACACCATATATTTT
-	TRBV24-1	TRBD1	TRBJ1-2	12	CATGDRDYGYTF	TGTGCCACCGGGGACAGGGACTATGGCTACACCTTC
-	TRBV6-5	TRBD1	TRBJ1-5	14	CASRPTGVAQPQHF	TGTGCCAGCAGGCCTACAGGGGTGGCTCAGCCCCAGCATTTT
once	TRBV6-5	TRBD1	TRBJ1-1	13	CASTITGGTEAFF	TGTGCCAGCACCATCACAGGGGGCACTGAAGCTTTCTTT
-	TRBV7-6	-	TRBJ2-3	16	CASSLSGAMGTDTQYF	TGTGCCAGCAGCTTATCAGGGGCGATGGGCACAGATACGCAGTATTTT
-	TRBV5-1	-	TRBJ2-7	14	CASSLVASGYEQYF	TGCGCCAGCAGCTTGGTGGCGTCGGGGTACGAGCAGTACTTC